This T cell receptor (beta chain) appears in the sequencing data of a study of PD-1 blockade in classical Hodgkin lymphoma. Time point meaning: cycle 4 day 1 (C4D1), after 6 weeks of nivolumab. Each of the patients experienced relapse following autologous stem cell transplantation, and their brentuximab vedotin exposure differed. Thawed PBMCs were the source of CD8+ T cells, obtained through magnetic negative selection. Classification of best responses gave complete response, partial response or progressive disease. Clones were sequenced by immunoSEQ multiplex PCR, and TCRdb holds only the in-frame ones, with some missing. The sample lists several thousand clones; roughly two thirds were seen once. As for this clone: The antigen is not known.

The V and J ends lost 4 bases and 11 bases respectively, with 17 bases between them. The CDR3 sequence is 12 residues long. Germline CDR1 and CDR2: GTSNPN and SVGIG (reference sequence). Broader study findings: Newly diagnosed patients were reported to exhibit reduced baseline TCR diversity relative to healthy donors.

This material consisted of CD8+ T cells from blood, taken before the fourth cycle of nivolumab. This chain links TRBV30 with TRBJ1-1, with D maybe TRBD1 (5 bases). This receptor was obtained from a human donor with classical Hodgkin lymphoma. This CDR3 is CAWNTLVGGAFF. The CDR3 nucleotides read TGTGCCTGGAACACCCTGGTCGGGGGGGCTTTCTTT.